In this sample, the clone carrying this TCR beta chain turned up many times. The data were taken from a study of Graves' ophthalmopathy and Graves' hyperthyroidism. The CDR3 extends over 15 amino acids. Trimming stripped 4 bases from V and 2 bases from J, with 14 bases between. Looked up from germline, CDR1 is SQVTM and CDR2 is ANQGSEA. From RNA, the CDR3 regions of TCR beta chains were amplified and sequenced. Scientists carried out first-round RT-PCR using HTBI primers and then a second-round multiplex PCR. Each CDR3 protein is one row after TCRdb ran MiXCR on the multiplex PCR reads. The table lists over a million distinct CDR3 sequences, 36% of them singletons.

This TCR came from an adult man with Graves' hyperthyroidism. Sequences were obtained from peripheral blood or thyroid tissue (not recorded which). The J gene is TRBJ1-4, the V gene TRBV29-1; D may be TRBD1 (5 bases). The chain's CDR3 is CSVVRQGVTNEKLFF. The CDR3 DNA reads TGCAGCGTTGTCCGGCAGGGTGTGACTAATGAAAAACTGTTTTTT.